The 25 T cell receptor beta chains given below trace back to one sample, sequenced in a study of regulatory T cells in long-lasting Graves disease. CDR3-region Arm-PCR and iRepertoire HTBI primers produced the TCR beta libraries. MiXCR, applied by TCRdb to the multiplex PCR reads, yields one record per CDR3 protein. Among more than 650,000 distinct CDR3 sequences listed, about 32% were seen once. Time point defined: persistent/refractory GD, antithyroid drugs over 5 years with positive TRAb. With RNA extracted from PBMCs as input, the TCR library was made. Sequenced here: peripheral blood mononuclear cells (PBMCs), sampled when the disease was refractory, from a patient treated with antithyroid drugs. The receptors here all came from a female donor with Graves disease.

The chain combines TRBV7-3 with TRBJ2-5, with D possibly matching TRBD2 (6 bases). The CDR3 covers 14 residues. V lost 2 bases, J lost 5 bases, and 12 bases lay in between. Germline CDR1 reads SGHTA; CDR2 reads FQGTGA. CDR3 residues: CASSLAPRGETQYF. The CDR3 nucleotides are TGTGCCAGCAGCTTAGCTCCCCGGGGGGAGACCCAGTACTTC.

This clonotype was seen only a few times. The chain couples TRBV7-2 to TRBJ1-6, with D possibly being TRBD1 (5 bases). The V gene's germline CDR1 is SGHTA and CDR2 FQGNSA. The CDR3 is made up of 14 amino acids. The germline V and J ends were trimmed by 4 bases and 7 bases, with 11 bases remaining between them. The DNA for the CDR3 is TGTGCCAGCAGCTGGGGACTTCAGAATTCACCCCTCCACTTT. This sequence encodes CASSWGLQNSPLHF.

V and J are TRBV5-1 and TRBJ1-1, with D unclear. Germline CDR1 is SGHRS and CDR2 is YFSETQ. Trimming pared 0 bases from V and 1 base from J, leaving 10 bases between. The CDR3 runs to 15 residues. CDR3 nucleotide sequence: TGCGCCAGCAGCTTGGTGGTCGCATCGAACACTGAAGCTTTCTTT. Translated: CASSLVVASNTEAFF.

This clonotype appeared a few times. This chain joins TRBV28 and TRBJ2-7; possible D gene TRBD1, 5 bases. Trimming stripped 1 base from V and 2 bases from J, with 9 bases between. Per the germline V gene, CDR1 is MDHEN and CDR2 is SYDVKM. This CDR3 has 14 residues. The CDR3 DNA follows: TGTGCCAGCAGTTTATTTCGACAGCCCTACGAGCAGTACTTC. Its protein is CASSLFRQPYEQYF.

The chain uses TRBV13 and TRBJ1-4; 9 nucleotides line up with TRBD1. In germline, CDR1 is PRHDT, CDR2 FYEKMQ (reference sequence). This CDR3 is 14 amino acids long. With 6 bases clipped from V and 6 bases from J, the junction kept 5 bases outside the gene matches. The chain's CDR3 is CASSRTGEDEKLFF. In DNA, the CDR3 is TGTGCCAGCAGTCGGACAGGGGAGGATGAAAAACTGTTTTTT.

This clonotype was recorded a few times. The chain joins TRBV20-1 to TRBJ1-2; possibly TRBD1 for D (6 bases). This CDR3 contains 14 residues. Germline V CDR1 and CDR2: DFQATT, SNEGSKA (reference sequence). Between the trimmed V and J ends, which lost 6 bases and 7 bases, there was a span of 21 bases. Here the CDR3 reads CSAPPTGGRGGYTF. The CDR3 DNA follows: TGCAGTGCCCCCCCGACAGGCGGCAGAGGTGGCTACACCTTC.

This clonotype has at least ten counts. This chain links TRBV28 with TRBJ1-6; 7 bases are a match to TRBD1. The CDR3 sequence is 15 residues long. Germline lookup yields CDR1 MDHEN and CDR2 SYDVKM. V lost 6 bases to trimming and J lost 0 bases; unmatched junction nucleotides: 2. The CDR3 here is CASRRDSSYNSPLHF. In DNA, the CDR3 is TGTGCCAGCAGACGGGACAGCTCCTATAATTCACCCCTCCACTTT.

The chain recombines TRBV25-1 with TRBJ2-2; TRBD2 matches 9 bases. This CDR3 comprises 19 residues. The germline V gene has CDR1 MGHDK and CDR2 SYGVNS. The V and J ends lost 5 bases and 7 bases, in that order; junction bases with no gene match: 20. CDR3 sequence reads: CASSPPYIIAGEGSGELFF. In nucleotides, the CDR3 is TGTGCCAGCAGTCCGCCTTACATTATAGCGGGAGAAGGTAGCGGGGAGCTGTTTTTT. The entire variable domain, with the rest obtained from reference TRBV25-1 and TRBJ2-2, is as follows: EADIYQTPRYLVIGTGKKITLECSQTMGHDKMYWYQQDPGMELHLIHYSYGVNSTEKGDLSSESTVSRIRTEHFPLTLESARPSHTSQYLCASSPPYIIAGEGSGELFFGEGSRLTVL.

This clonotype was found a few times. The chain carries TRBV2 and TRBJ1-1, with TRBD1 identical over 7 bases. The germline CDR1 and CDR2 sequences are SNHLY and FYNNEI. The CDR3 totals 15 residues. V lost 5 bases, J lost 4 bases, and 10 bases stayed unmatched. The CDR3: CASSSYRGVATEAFF. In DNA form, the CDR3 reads TGTGCCAGCAGTTCTTACAGGGGAGTTGCCACTGAAGCTTTCTTT.

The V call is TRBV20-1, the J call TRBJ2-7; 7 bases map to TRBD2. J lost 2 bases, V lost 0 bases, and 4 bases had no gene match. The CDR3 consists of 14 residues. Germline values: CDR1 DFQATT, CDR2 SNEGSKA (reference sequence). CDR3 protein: CSARDSGGTYEQYF. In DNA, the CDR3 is TGCAGTGCTAGAGATTCCGGGGGGACCTACGAGCAGTACTTC.

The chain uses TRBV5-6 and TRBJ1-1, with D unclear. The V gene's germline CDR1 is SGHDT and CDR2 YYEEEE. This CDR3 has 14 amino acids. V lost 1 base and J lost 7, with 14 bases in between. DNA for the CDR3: TGTGCCAGCAGCTTGAATAGGCCATCCGGTGAAGCTTTCTTT. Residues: CASSLNRPSGEAFF.

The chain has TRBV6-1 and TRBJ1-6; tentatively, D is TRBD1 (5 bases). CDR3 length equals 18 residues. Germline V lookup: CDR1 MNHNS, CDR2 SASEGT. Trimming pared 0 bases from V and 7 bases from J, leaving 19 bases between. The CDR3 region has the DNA TGTGCCAGCAGTGAAGCCCATTCGGGACCGGGGGACAATTCACCCCTCCACTTT. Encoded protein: CASSEAHSGPGDNSPLHF.

The CDR3 loop reads CASAAPGAPYEQYF. CDR3 DNA sequence: TGTGCCAGCGCTGCCCCAGGGGCCCCCTACGAGCAGTACTTC. V is TRBV27 and J is TRBJ2-7; weak D call: TRBD1 (6 bases). CDR1 is MNHEY, CDR2 SMNVEV, per germline (reference sequence). CDR3 length: 14 residues. The V and J ends lost 8 bases and 2 bases respectively, with 16 bases between them.

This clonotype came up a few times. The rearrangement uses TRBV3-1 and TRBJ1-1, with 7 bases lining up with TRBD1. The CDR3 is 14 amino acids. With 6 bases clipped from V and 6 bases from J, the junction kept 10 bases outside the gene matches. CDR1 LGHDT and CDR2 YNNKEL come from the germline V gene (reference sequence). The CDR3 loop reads CASSPQGSWPEAFF. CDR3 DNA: TGTGCCAGCAGTCCACAGGGGTCTTGGCCTGAAGCTTTCTTT.

As DNA, the CDR3 is TGCAGTGCTAGTGGGGGGCACGAGCAGTACTTC. Encoded protein: CSASGGHEQYF. The rearrangement joins TRBV20-1 to TRBJ2-7, with D perhaps TRBD1 or TRBD2 (6 bases each). The CDR3 extends over 11 amino acids. Trimming removed 3 bases from V and 5 bases from J, with 8 bases in between. Per germline, CDR1 DFQATT and CDR2 SNEGSKA (reference sequence).

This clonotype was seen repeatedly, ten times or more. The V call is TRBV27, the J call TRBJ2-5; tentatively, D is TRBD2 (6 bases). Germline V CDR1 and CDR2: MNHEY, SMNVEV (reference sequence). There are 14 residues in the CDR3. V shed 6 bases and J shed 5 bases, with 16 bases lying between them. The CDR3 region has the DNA TGTGCCAGCAGACCCCAGACTAGAGTGGAGACCCAGTACTTC. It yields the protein CASRPQTRVETQYF.

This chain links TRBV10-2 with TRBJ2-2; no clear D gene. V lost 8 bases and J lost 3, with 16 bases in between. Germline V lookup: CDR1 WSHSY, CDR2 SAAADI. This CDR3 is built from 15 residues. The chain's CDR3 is CASALRRTDTGELFF. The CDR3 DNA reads TGCGCCAGCGCCTTGCGGCGAACCGACACCGGGGAGCTGTTTTTT.

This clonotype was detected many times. The CDR3 DNA reads TGTGCCAGCAGCTCTAGACCGGGGGACACTAATGAAAAACTGTTTTTT. Amino acid sequence: CASSSRPGDTNEKLFF. J is TRBJ1-4 and V is TRBV11-2; a possible D gene is TRBD1 (5 bases). V lost 4 bases, J lost 2 bases, and 14 bases lay in between. The CDR3 covers 16 residues. Germline V gene sequence: CDR1 SGHAT, CDR2 FQNNGV.

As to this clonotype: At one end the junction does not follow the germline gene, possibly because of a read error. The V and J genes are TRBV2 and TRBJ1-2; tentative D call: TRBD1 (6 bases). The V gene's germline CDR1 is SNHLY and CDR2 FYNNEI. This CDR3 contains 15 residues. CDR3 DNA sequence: TGTGCCAGCAGTGAACAGGGGAGAGCTAACTATGACTACACCTTC. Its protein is CASSEQGRANYDYTF.

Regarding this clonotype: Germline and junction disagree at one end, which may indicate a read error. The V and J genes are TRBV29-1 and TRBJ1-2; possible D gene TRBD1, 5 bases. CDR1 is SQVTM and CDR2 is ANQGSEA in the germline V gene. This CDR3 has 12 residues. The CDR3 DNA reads TGCAGCGCTGAACAGGTCAACTATGGCTACACCTTC. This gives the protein CSAEQVNYGYTF.

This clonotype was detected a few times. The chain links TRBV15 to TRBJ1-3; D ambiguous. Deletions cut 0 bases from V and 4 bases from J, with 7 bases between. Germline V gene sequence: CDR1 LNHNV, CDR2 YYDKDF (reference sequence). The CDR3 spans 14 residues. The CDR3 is CATSRDVRGNTIYF. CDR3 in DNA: TGTGCCACCAGCAGAGATGTGAGAGGAAACACCATATATTTT. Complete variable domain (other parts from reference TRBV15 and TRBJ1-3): DAMVIQNPRYQVTQFGKPVTLSCSQTLNHNVMYWYQQKSSQAPKLLFHYYDKDFNNEADTPDNFQSRRPNTSFCFLDIRSPGLGDTAMYLCATSRDVRGNTIYFGEGSWLTVV.

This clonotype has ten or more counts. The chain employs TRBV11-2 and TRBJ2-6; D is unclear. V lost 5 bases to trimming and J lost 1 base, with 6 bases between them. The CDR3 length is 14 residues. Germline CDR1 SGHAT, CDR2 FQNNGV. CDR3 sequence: CASSERSGANVLTF. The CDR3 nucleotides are TGTGCCAGCAGCGAGCGATCTGGGGCCAACGTCCTGACTTTC.

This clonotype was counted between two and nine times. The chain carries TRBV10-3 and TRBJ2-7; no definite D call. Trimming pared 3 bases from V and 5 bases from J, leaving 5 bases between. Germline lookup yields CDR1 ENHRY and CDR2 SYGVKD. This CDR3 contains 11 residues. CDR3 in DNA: TGTGCCATCAGTGAACACAACGAGCAGTACTTC. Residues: CAISEHNEQYF.

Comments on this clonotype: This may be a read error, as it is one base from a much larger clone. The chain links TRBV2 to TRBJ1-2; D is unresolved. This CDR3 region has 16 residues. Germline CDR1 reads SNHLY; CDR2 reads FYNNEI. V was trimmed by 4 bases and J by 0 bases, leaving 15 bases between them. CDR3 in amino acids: CASSAGRSRPNYGYTF. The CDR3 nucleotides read TGTGCCAGCAGTGCGGGCAGGTCCCGTCCTAACTATGGCTACACCTTC.

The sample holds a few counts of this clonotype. As DNA, the CDR3 is TGTGCCAGCAGTTCGACCTACACAGGGGGAGCTGGCTACACCTTC. Translated, it gives CASSSTYTGGAGYTF. The genes are TRBV27 and TRBJ1-2; TRBD1 aligns across 8 bases. Unmatched junction bases numbered 11, after V lost 4 bases and J lost 7 bases. The CDR3 spans 15 residues. Germline lookup yields CDR1 MNHEY and CDR2 SMNVEV (reference sequence).